These 20 T cell receptor beta chains originate from one sample sequenced in a study of blood T cell repertoires in COVID-19. Profiling relied on immunoSEQ multiplex PCR, and the TCRdb table lists in-frame clones only, not all of them. The sample lists over 100,000 clones; roughly two thirds were seen once. The sample was peripheral blood. These receptors came from a woman aged 70-85 years with acute or convalescent COVID-19.

The rearrangement uses TRBV5-5 and TRBJ1-1, with D unclear. This CDR3 contains 14 residues. Germline V gene sequence: CDR1 SGHKS, CDR2 YYEKEE (reference sequence). Trimming shortened V by 4 bases and J by 8 bases, and 18 bases separated the two germline ends. The CDR3: CASSPYTSGTEAFF. The CDR3 DNA sequence: TGTGCCAGCAGCCCGTACACCTCAGGAACGGAAGCTTTCTTT.

The chain links TRBV18 to TRBJ1-5; a weak D match, TRBD1 (6 bases). V was cut by 8 bases and J by 0 bases, with 17 bases left in between. Germline-derived CDR1 and CDR2 are KGHSH and LQKENI. CDR3 length: 16 amino acids. CDR3 amino acids: CASRGAGAYSNQPQHF. The CDR3 bases are TGTGCCAGCCGAGGAGCAGGGGCTTATAGCAATCAGCCCCAGCATTTT.

The rearrangement joins TRBV27 to TRBJ2-7; 8 bases line up with TRBD1. The CDR3 totals 16 residues. Per the germline V gene, CDR1 is MNHEY and CDR2 is SMNVEV (reference sequence). J was trimmed by 5 bases and V by 0 bases; bases with no gene match: 9. The CDR3 nucleotides are TGTGCCAGCAGTTTATCCCGGGTCAGGGGGCCCAACGAGCAGTACTTC. This translates into CASSLSRVRGPNEQYF.

The J gene is TRBJ1-1, the V gene TRBV11-2; D is unclear. Trimming stripped 1 base from V and 1 base from J, with 4 bases between. Germline V gives CDR1 SGHAT, CDR2 FQNNGV. The CDR3 is made up of 13 amino acids. The chain's CDR3 is CASSLGRNTEAFF. CDR3 DNA: TGTGCCAGCAGCTTAGGCAGGAACACTGAAGCTTTCTTT.

By its share, this clone is medium-sized. The rearrangement joins TRBV5-1 to TRBJ2-3; D possibly corresponds to TRBD2 (5 bases). CDR1 and CDR2 (germline): SGHRS, YFSETQ. The V gene lost 1 base and the J gene lost 0 bases, with 12 bases spanning the gap. This CDR3 has 16 amino acids. The CDR3 nucleotides are TGCGCCAGCAGCTTGTCTACTAGGTCCAGCACAGATACGCAGTATTTT. It translates to CASSLSTRSSTDTQYF. Drawing the rest from reference TRBV5-1 and TRBJ2-3, the complete variable domain is KAGVTQTPRYLIKTRGQQVTLSCSPISGHRSVSWYQQTPGQGLQFLFEYFSETQRNKGNFPGRFSGRQFSNSRSEMNVSTLELGDSALYLCASSLSTRSSTDTQYFGPGTRLTVL.

The chain uses TRBV12-5 and TRBJ2-1; 8 bases match TRBD1. In germline, CDR1 is LGHNT, CDR2 FRNRAP. After removal of 2 bases from V and 9 bases from J, the junction contained 9 bases not matched to a gene. This CDR3 comprises 15 residues. The CDR3 DNA reads as TGTGCTAGTGGTTTGCCGGGGACAGGCACAAGTGAGCAGTTCTTC. Its protein is CASGLPGTGTSEQFF.

The chain employs TRBV5-6 and TRBJ2-2; 12 nucleotides agree with TRBD1. The CDR3 runs to 15 residues. Trimming cost V 3 bases and J 4 bases; bases outside gene matches: 1. Germline CDR1 SGHDT, CDR2 YYEEEE. The CDR3 DNA reads as TGTGCCAGCAGCTGGGACAGGGGGCGCACCGGGGAGCTGTTTTTT. Protein product: CASSWDRGRTGELFF.

The rearrangement links TRBV20-1 to TRBJ2-7; D is unresolved. The CDR3 spans 12 residues. Germline V gives CDR1 DFQATT, CDR2 SNEGSKA (reference sequence). V was trimmed by 3 bases and J by 7 bases, leaving 13 bases between them. The CDR3 is CSASKQLDEQYF. As DNA, the CDR3 is TGCAGTGCTAGTAAACAGCTTGATGAGCAGTACTTC.

The chain couples TRBV18 to TRBJ2-7; possible D gene TRBD2, 6 bases. Trimming took off 0 bases at V and 0 bases at J, with 6 bases between the two ends. The CDR3 spans 14 residues. Germline CDR1 KGHSH, CDR2 LQKENI. The CDR3 reads CASSPPSGSYEQYF. CDR3 coding DNA: TGTGCCAGCTCACCACCTAGCGGCTCCTACGAGCAGTACTTC.

This chain links TRBV5-1 with TRBJ1-1; D is possibly TRBD1 (5 bases). Germline V CDR1 and CDR2: SGHRS, YFSETQ. V lost 4 bases and J 1 base, leaving 8 bases between the germline ends. CDR3 length: 13 amino acids. The CDR3 DNA reads as TGCGCCAGCAGCCGTGGACAGAACACTGAAGCTTTCTTT. It codes for CASSRGQNTEAFF.

The chain joins TRBV6-2 or TRBV6-3 to TRBJ2-1, with 12 bases that match TRBD1. The ends lost 5 bases at V and 10 bases at J; junction bases unmatched: 6. CDR3 size: 14 residues. From germline, CDR1 is MNHEY and CDR2 SVGEGT. CDR3 DNA: TGTGCCAGCAGTAGGGACAGGGGGCTTCGGGAGCAGTTCTTC. This encodes CASSRDRGLREQFF.

The chain carries TRBV7-9 and TRBJ2-1, with TRBD2 matching over 7 bases. Per the germline V gene, CDR1 is SEHNR and CDR2 is FQNEAQ (reference sequence). Unmatched junction bases numbered 4, after V lost 1 base and J lost 7 bases. CDR3 size: 14 residues. The CDR3 sequence: CASSLGTSNNEQFF. CDR3 DNA sequence: TGTGCCAGCAGCTTAGGGACTAGTAATAATGAGCAGTTCTTC.

The rearrangement uses TRBV4-1 and TRBJ1-6; 7 bases map to TRBD1. Looked up from germline, CDR1 is MGHRA and CDR2 is YSYEKL. V trimming: 3 bases; J trimming: 7 bases; junction bases outside the gene matches: 6. This CDR3 contains 15 residues. CDR3 nucleotides: TGCGCCAGCAGCCAGGCGACAGGGATGAATTCACCCCTCCACTTT. Translated, it gives CASSQATGMNSPLHF.

The V and J genes are TRBV15 and TRBJ2-7; 7 nucleotides line up with TRBD2. The CDR3 spans 15 residues. Germline V CDR1 and CDR2: LNHNV, YYDKDF (reference sequence). V dropped 0 bases and J dropped 4; count of bases not matched to a gene: 6. The CDR3 sequence: CATSRDPGLGYEQYF. CDR3 coding DNA: TGTGCCACCAGCAGAGATCCCGGACTAGGTTACGAGCAGTACTTC.

J is TRBJ2-7 and V is TRBV28, with 10 bases identical to TRBD2. Unmatched junction bases numbered 7, after V lost 5 bases and J lost 3 bases. The CDR3 is made up of 15 amino acids. Germline V gene lookup returns CDR1 MDHEN and CDR2 SYDVKM. The CDR3 sequence: CASSRLAGPNYEQYF. CDR3 bases: TGTGCCAGCAGTCGACTAGCGGGCCCTAACTACGAGCAGTACTTC.

V gene TRBV6-5 combines with J gene TRBJ2-7, with TRBD1 matching over 7 bases. This CDR3 is built from 14 residues. Trimming took 7 bases from V and 3 from J; bases not matched to a gene: 9. CDR1 MNHEY and CDR2 SVGAGI come from the germline V gene. CDR3 in amino acids: CASKPGTALYEQYF. CDR3 coding DNA: TGTGCCAGCAAGCCCGGGACAGCGCTCTACGAGCAGTACTTC.

V gene TRBV24-1 combines with J gene TRBJ2-7; TRBD2 matches 7 bases. Germline CDR1 reads KGHDR; CDR2 reads SFDVKD. Trimming took 5 bases from V and 3 from J; bases not matched to a gene: 9. The CDR3 sequence is 15 residues long. CDR3 in amino acids: CATSVWGGRIYEQYF. The CDR3, as DNA: TGTGCCACCAGTGTTTGGGGGGGTCGGATCTACGAGCAGTACTTC.

The V and J genes are TRBV5-1 and TRBJ1-3; possibly TRBD1 for D (5 bases). The CDR3 has 14 amino acids. Trimming removed 2 bases at V and 4 bases at J, with 10 bases between. CDR1 is SGHRS, CDR2 YFSETQ, per germline. CDR3 protein: CASSFGGEGNTIYF. In DNA, the CDR3 is TGCGCCAGCAGCTTCGGGGGAGAGGGAAACACCATATATTTT.

V and J are TRBV27 and TRBJ1-5, with 7 bases aligning to TRBD1. The germline gives CDR1 MNHEY, CDR2 SMNVEV (reference sequence). CDR3 length: 15 amino acids. The junction had 10 bases not matched to a gene; V was cut back by 6 bases and J by 5 bases. DNA for the CDR3: TGTGCCAGCAGGTTCAACAGGGGTGCGCATCAGCCCCAGCATTTT. Translated, it gives CASRFNRGAHQPQHF.

J is TRBJ1-1 and V is TRBV3-1 (or the pseudogene TRBV3-2); 7 nucleotides line up with TRBD1. Trimming at V came to 3 bases and at J to 7 bases, leaving 11 bases not matched to a gene. Germline V gene data show CDR1 as LGHDT and CDR2 as YNNKEL (reference sequence). The CDR3 has 15 residues. In DNA form, the CDR3 reads TGTGCCAGCAGCCAGGTTAATACAGGGGCGGGTGAAGCTTTCTTT. This encodes CASSQVNTGAGEAFF.